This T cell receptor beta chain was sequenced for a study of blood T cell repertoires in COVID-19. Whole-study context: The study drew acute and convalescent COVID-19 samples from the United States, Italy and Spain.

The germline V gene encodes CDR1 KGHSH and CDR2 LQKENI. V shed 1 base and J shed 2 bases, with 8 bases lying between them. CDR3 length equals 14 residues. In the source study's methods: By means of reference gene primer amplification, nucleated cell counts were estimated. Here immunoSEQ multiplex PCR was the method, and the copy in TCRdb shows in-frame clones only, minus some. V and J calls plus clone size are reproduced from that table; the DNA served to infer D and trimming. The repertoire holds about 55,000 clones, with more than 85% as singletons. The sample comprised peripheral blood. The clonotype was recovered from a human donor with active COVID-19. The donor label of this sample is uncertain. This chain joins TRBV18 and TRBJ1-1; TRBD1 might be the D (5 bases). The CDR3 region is CASSPRQPNTEAFF. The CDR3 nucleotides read TGTGCCAGCTCACCACGACAGCCCAACACTGAAGCTTTCTTT.